A selection of T cell receptor beta chains follows, all from one sample in a study of vaccination and CD4 T cells after COVID-19. Each CDR3 protein is one row after TCRdb ran MiXCR on the PCR reads. The sample has approximately 29,000 distinct CDR3 sequences, roughly 50% seen once. The material was CD4+ T cells from blood, obtained about 7 months after SARS-CoV-2 vaccination. Source of these receptors: a human donor who had recovered from COVID-19. Each CDR3 is given without its conserved first and last residue. Where a row states a size, it is once, few, many or the class of an expanded clone; other rows omit it.

v_gene: TRBV20-1
abundance: -
CDR3aa: SARDLGDRDYGYT

v_gene: TRBV7-2
abundance: -
CDR3aa: ASSLVGSSPYEQY

v_gene: TRBV18
abundance: -
CDR3aa: ASSRTGRTEAF

v_gene: TRBV4-1
abundance: -
CDR3aa: ASSQFSANTGELF

v_gene: TRBV20-1
abundance: few
CDR3aa: SARTLAGEYEQY

v_gene: TRBV18
abundance: -
CDR3aa: ASSPAGTGNSPLH

v_gene: TRBV27
abundance: -
CDR3aa: ASSYRGHNSPLH

v_gene: TRBV28
abundance: -
CDR3aa: ASSLDPSGGYT

v_gene: TRBV4-1
abundance: -
CDR3aa: ASSPGPLSGTDTQY

v_gene: TRBV28
abundance: few
CDR3aa: ASSTLAGFTDTQY

v_gene: TRBV15
abundance: medium-sized
CDR3aa: ATSRGQSGANVLT

v_gene: TRBV2
abundance: -
CDR3aa: ASSTNSQETQY

v_gene: TRBV15
abundance: few
CDR3aa: ATSFQDSRAGTFTDTQY

v_gene: TRBV7-8
abundance: -
CDR3aa: ASSTNSYYEQY

v_gene: TRBV6-1
abundance: few
CDR3aa: ASGGQNTDTQY

v_gene: TRBV28
abundance: -
CDR3aa: ASSLTGTSGTNEQY

v_gene: TRBV20-1
abundance: few
CDR3aa: SARGTGGGGQF

v_gene: TRBV27
abundance: -
CDR3aa: ASSMTGPGAQY

v_gene: TRBV7-2
abundance: -
CDR3aa: ASSLGGRATDTQY

v_gene: TRBV28
abundance: -
CDR3aa: ASSFDRTRRAQY

v_gene: TRBV27
abundance: -
CDR3aa: ASSRQGVGTSAYGYT

v_gene: TRBV2
abundance: -
CDR3aa: ASGRGAGELF

v_gene: TRBV19
abundance: once
CDR3aa: ASSIVSLRGIQY

v_gene: TRBV12-3/TRBV12-4
abundance: -
CDR3aa: ASSPPGGPGEQY

v_gene: TRBV7-8
abundance: few
CDR3aa: ASRLQGALYEQY

v_gene: TRBV19
abundance: -
CDR3aa: ASRPGTSYEQY

v_gene: TRBV25-1
abundance: -
CDR3aa: ASTRTVNTEAF

v_gene: TRBV27
abundance: -
CDR3aa: ASSLLSDYLRRDTQY

v_gene: TRBV15
abundance: -
CDR3aa: ATSREGVTDEQF

v_gene: TRBV11-2
abundance: -
CDR3aa: ASSLNTQPLH

v_gene: TRBV20-1
abundance: -
CDR3aa: SAREAGASGELF

v_gene: TRBV6-2/TRBV6-3
abundance: -
CDR3aa: ASSYVGETQY

v_gene: TRBV20-1
abundance: -
CDR3aa: SAEQLAQSSYEQY

v_gene: TRBV15
abundance: -
CDR3aa: ATSRDWTSGKR

v_gene: TRBV23-1
abundance: few
CDR3aa: ASSQSGPSYEQY

v_gene: TRBV7-9
abundance: -
CDR3aa: ASSETRGPMTDTQY

v_gene: TRBV20-1
abundance: few
CDR3aa: SARERLTYEQY

v_gene: TRBV6-1
abundance: -
CDR3aa: ASSFDSLAGYNEQF

v_gene: TRBV28
abundance: -
CDR3aa: ASSLRGQLGSGYGYT

v_gene: TRBV2
abundance: -
CDR3aa: ASLRGGETQY